The present entry profiles one T cell receptor (beta chain) with its context. This record comes from a study of chemoradiotherapy in HPV16-positive cancers. The CDR3 spans 14 residues. V was clipped by 6 bases and J by 1 base, with 15 bases between them. Germline V gene sequence: CDR1 SQVTM, CDR2 ANQGSEA. Assay: immunoSEQ multiplex PCR; the TCRdb copy retains only in-frame clones and omits some. The sample yields 6,000 or so clones, more than 70% seen once. The sample was acquired from a patient who underwent chemoradiotherapy. This rearrangement joins TRBV29-1 to TRBJ1-1; D is ambiguous. The sequence was obtained from a human donor with HPV-associated anogenital cancer. This CDR3 reads CSVWTGFGNTEAFF. CDR3 DNA: TGCAGCGTCTGGACCGGTTTCGGGAACACTGAAGCTTTCTTT.